This T cell receptor (beta chain) appears in the sequencing data of a study of blood T cell repertoires in COVID-19. On the study more broadly: Italy, Spain and the United States were the sources of the convalescent and acute COVID-19 samples. From T cells, B-cell-depleted T cells, or PBMCs came the material, which was cDNA or gDNA.

In the authors' workflow: Reference gene primers were amplified, and this amplification served to estimate nucleated cell counts. Method: immunoSEQ multiplex PCR; TCRdb's copy keeps in-frame clones and lacks some. The V and J calls and clone size were taken over from that table, and D and trimming were inferred from the DNA. The table has roughly 120,000 clones, approximately 80% seen once. The junction had 11 bases not matched to a gene; V was cut back by 5 bases and J by 5 bases. CDR3 length equals 15 residues. Germline CDR1 is SGHTA and CDR2 is FQGNSA. This clone showed up just once. The chain joins TRBV7-2 to TRBJ1-1; 7 nucleotides align to TRBD1. The sequencing input was peripheral blood. The clonotype was recovered from a man in his 70s with acute or convalescent COVID-19. The CDR3 is CASSPRQGVGTEAFF. CDR3 nucleotide sequence: TGTGCCAGCAGCCCCCGACAGGGCGTGGGAACTGAAGCTTTCTTT.